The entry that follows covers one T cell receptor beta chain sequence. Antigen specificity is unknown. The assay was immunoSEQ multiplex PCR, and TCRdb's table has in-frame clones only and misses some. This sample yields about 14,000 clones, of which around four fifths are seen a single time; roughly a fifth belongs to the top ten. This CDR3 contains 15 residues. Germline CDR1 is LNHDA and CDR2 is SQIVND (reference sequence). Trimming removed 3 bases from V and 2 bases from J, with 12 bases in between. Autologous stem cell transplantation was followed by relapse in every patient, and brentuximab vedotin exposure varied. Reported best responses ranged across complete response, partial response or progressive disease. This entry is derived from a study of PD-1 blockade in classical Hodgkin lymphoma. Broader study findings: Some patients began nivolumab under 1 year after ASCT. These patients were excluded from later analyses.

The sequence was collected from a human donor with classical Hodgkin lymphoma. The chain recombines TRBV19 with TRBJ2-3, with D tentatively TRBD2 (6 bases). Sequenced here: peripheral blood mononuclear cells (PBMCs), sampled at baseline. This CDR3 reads CASSIGGRITDTQYF. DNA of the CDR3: TGTGCCAGTAGTATCGGGGGACGCATCACAGATACGCAGTATTTT.